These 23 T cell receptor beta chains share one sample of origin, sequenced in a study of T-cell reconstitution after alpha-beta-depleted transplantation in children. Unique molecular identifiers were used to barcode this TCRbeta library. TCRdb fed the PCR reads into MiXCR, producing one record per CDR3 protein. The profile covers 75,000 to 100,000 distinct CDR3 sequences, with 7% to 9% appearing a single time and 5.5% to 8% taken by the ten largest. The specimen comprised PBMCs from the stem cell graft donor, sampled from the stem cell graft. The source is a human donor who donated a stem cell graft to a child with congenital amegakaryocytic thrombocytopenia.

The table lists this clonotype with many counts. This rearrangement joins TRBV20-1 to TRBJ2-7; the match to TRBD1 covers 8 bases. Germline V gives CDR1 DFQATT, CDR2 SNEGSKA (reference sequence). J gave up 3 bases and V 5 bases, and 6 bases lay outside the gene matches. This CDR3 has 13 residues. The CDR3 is CSAGTGPLYEQYF. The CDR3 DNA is TGCAGTGCTGGGACAGGACCCCTCTACGAGCAGTACTTC.

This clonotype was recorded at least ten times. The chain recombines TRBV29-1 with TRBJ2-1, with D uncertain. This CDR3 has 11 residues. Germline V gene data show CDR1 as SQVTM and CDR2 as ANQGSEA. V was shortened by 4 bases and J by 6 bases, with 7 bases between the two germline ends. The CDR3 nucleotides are TGCAGCGTTGCCCCTTCCAATGAGCAGTTCTTC. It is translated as CSVAPSNEQFF.

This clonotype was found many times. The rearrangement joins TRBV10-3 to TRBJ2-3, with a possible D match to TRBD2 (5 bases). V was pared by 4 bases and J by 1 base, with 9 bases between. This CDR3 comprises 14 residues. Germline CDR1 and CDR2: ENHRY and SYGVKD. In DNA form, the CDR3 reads TGTGCCATCAGTGGAAATAGCGGCACAGATACGCAGTATTTT. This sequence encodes CAISGNSGTDTQYF.

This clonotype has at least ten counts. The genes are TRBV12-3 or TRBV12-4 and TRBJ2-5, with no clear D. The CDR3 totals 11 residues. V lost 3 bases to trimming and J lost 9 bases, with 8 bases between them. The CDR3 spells CASSFGGAQYF. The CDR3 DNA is TGTGCCAGCAGTTTTGGTGGAGCCCAGTACTTC.

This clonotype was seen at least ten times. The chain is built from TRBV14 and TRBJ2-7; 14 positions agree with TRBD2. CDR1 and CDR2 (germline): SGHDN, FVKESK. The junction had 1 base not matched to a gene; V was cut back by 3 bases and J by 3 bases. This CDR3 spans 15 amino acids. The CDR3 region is CASSQGLAGDYEQYF. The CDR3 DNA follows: TGTGCCAGCAGCCAGGGACTAGCGGGGGACTACGAGCAGTACTTC.

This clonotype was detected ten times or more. CDR3 region: CSASSQGANYGYTF. CDR3 DNA: TGCAGTGCTAGTTCACAGGGGGCTAACTATGGCTACACCTTC. The chain combines TRBV20-1 with TRBJ1-2, with 8 bases matching TRBD1. V was pared by 3 bases and J by 0 bases, with 3 bases of the junction left unmatched. Germline V lookup: CDR1 DFQATT, CDR2 SNEGSKA (reference sequence). The CDR3 is made up of 14 amino acids.

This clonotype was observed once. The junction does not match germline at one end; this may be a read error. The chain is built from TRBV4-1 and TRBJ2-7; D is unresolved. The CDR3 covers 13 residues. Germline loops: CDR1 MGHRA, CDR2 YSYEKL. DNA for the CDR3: TGTGCCATCGGCCCTGCGTTCCCCTCCGAGCAGTACTTC. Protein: CAIGPAFPSEQYF.

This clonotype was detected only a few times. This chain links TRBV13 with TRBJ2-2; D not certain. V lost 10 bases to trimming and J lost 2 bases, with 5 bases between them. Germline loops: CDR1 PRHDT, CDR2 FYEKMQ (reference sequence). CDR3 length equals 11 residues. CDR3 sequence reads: CATDNTGELFF. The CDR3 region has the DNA TGTGCCACGGATAACACCGGGGAGCTGTTTTTT.

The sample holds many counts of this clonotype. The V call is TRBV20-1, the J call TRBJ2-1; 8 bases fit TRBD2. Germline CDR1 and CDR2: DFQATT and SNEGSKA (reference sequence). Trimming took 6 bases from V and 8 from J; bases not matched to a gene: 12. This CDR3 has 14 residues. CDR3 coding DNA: TGCAGTGCACCCCCGGGAGGGACCACTGATGAGCAGTTCTTC. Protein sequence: CSAPPGGTTDEQFF.

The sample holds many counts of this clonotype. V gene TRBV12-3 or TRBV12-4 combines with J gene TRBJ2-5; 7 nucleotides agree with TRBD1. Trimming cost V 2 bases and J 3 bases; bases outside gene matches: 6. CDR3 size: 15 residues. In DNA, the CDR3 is TGTGCCAGCAGTTTATGGGCAGGGGGAGAAGAGACCCAGTACTTC. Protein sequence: CASSLWAGGEETQYF.

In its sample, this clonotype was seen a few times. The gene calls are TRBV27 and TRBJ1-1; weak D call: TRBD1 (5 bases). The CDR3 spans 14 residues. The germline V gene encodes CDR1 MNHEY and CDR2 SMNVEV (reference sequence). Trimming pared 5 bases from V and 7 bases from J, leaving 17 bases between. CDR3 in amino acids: CASSMGWGGVEAFF. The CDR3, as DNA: TGTGCCAGCAGTATGGGATGGGGAGGGGTTGAAGCTTTCTTT.

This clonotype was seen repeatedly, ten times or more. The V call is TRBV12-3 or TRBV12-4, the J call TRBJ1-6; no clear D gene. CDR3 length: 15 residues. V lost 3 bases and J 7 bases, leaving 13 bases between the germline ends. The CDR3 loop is CASSLSTAPNSPLHF. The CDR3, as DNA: TGTGCCAGCAGTTTGAGTACAGCCCCAAATTCACCCCTCCACTTT.

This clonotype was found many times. CDR3 sequence: CSAPGQPHEQYF. CDR3 sequence (DNA): TGCAGTGCCCCGGGACAACCCCACGAGCAGTACTTC. The chain carries TRBV20-1 and TRBJ2-7; maybe TRBD1 (6 bases). Germline lookup yields CDR1 DFQATT and CDR2 SNEGSKA (reference sequence). The CDR3 totals 12 residues. The ends were cut back, 6 bases at V and 5 bases at J, with 14 bases in the middle.

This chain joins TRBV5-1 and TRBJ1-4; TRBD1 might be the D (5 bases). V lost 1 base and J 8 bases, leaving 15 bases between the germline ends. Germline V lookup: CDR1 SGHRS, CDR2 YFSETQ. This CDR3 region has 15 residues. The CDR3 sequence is CASSLQRGFGEKLFF. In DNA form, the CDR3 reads TGCGCCAGCAGCTTGCAAAGGGGATTCGGGGAAAAACTGTTTTTT.

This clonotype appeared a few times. CDR3 residues: CASSRRGYGYGYTF. In DNA, the CDR3 is TGTGCCAGCAGTCGTAGGGGGTACGGCTATGGCTACACCTTC. V and J are TRBV7-9 and TRBJ1-2; a weak D match, TRBD1 (6 bases). V was shortened by 6 bases and J by 4 bases, with 15 bases between the two germline ends. Germline V gene data show CDR1 as SEHNR and CDR2 as FQNEAQ (reference sequence). The CDR3 runs 14 residues.

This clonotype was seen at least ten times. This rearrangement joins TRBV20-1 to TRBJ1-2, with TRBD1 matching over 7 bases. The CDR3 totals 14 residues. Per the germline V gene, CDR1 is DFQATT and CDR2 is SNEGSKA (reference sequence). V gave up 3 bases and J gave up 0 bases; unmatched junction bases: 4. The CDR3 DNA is TGCAGTGCTAGGGGACAGACCGCTAACTATGGCTACACCTTC. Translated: CSARGQTANYGYTF.

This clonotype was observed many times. CDR3 amino acids: CSAPLHSGANVLTF. CDR3 coding DNA: TGCAGTGCCCCGCTTCACTCTGGGGCCAACGTCCTGACTTTC. The rearrangement joins TRBV20-1 to TRBJ2-6, with D unresolved. V was cut by 6 bases and J by 0 bases, with 9 bases left in between. Germline loops: CDR1 DFQATT, CDR2 SNEGSKA (reference sequence). This CDR3 is built from 14 residues.

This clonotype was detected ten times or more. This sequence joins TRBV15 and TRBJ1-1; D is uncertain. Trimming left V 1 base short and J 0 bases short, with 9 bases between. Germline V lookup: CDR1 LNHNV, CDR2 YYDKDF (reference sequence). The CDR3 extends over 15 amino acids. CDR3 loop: CATSRAVAMNTEAFF. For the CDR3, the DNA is TGTGCCACCAGCAGAGCAGTAGCCATGAACACTGAAGCTTTCTTT.

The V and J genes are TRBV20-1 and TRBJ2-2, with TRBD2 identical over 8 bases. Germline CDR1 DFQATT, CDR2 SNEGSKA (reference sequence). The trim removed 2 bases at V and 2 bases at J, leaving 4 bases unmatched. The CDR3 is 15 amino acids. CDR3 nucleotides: TGCAGTGCTAGAAAACGGGGGGGTAACACCGGGGAGCTGTTTTTT. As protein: CSARKRGGNTGELFF.

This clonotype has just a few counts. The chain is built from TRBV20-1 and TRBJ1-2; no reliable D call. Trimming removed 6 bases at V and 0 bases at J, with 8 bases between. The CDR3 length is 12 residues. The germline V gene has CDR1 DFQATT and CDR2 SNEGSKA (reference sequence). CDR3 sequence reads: CSAHPTNYGYTF. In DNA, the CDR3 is TGCAGTGCACATCCAACTAACTATGGCTACACCTTC.

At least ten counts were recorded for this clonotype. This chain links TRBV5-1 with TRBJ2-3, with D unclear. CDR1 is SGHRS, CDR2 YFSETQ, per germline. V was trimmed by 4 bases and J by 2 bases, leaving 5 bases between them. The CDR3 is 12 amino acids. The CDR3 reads CASSPNTDTQYF. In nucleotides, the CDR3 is TGCGCCAGCAGCCCCAACACAGATACGCAGTATTTT. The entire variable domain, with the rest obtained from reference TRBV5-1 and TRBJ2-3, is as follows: KAGVTQTPRYLIKTRGQQVTLSCSPISGHRSVSWYQQTPGQGLQFLFEYFSETQRNKGNFPGRFSGRQFSNSRSEMNVSTLELGDSALYLCASSPNTDTQYFGPGTRLTVL.

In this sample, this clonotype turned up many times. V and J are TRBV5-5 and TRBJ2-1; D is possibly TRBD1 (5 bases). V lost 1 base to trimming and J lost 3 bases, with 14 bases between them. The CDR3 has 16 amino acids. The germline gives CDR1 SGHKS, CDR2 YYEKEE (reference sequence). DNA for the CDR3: TGTGCCAGCAGCTTGTTGCCAGGGCAGGGCTACAATGAGCAGTTCTTC. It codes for CASSLLPGQGYNEQFF.

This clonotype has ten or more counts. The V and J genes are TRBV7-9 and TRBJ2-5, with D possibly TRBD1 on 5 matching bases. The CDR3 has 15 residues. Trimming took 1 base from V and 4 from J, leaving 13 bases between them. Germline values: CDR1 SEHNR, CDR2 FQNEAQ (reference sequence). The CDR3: CASSLVAGIAETQYF. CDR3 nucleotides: TGTGCCAGCAGCTTAGTAGCAGGGATCGCAGAGACCCAGTACTTC.